Included here is one T cell receptor beta chain sequence, with context. What it recognizes is unknown. The data belong to a study of CD8+CD57+ T cells in acquired aplastic anemia. Looking at the study overall: Average DNA yield from sorted CD4+ and CD8+ cells was around 3.2 ug. The study obtained about 10 million reads on average for CD4+ cells from healthy donors. Study conclusions and caveats: A significant difference in CD8+ Simpson's diversity between patients and controls was not found. Patients and controls had in common around 29 CD8+ CDR3 sequences.

Template material for TCR beta VDJ and CDR3 profiling consisted of genomic DNA. Each CDR3 protein is one row after TCRdb ran MiXCR on the reads. Of hundreds of thousands of distinct CDR3 sequences in the sample, approximately 70% are singletons; the top ten hold 3% to 5%. Germline assignment: CDR1 MGHDK and CDR2 SYGVNS. V was pared by 4 bases and J by 1 base, with 3 bases of the junction left unmatched. This CDR3 region has 14 residues. The chain links TRBV25-1 to TRBJ1-1; 7 bases line up with TRBD1. The TCR originated in a human donor in good health, serving as a control. The source material was sorted CD4+, CD8+, or CD8+CD57+ T cells (not recorded which) from PBMCs. The DNA for the CDR3 is TGTGCCAGCAGTGTGACAGGGTCGAACACTGAAGCTTTCTTT. Amino acids: CASSVTGSNTEAFF. The variable domain in full, with the rest retrieved from reference TRBV25-1 and TRBJ1-1, is EADIYQTPRYLVIGTGKKITLECSQTMGHDKMYWYQQDPGMELHLIHYSYGVNSTEKGDLSSESTVSRIRTEHFPLTLESARPSHTSQYLCASSVTGSNTEAFFGQGTRLTVV.